Listed below are T cell receptor beta chains from one sample, sequenced in a study of Graves' ophthalmopathy and Graves' hyperthyroidism. TCRdb processed the multiplex PCR reads anew with MiXCR; each CDR3 protein has one entry. The profile shows 300,000 to 400,000 distinct CDR3 sequences, approximately 18% of them singletons. What was sequenced was peripheral blood. The receptors stem from an adult woman with stable Graves' hyperthyroidism. The CDR3 runs from the conserved cysteine through the conserved F or W. D genes are given only for firm matches. Size is omitted from some rows. Given values are once, few, many or a class for expanded clones.

d_call	clone_size	v_call	j_call	cdr3_aa	cdr3_nt
TRBD1	many	TRBV6-4	TRBJ2-6	CASTHRAGGSGANVLTF	TGTGCCAGCACTCACAGGGCAGGGGGTTCTGGGGCCAACGTCCTGACTTTC
TRBD1	many	TRBV5-6	TRBJ2-7	CASSLPRDSIYEQYF	TGTGCCAGCAGCCTACCCCGGGACAGCATCTACGAGCAGTACTTC
NA	many	TRBV12-5	TRBJ1-1	CASGFAPTEAFF	TGTGCTAGTGGTTTCGCTCCCACTGAAGCTTTCTTT
TRBD1	many	TRBV7-2	TRBJ1-2	CASSLAQGSWGGYTF	TGTGCCAGCAGCCTCGCACAGGGGAGCTGGGGTGGCTACACCTTC
NA	many	TRBV6-5	TRBJ1-2	CASSYSRAAAYGYTF	TGTGCCAGCAGTTACTCGAGGGCAGCGGCCTATGGCTACACCTTC
NA	few	TRBV27	TRBJ1-1	CASSLSMGGRYGNTEAFF	TGTGCCAGCAGTTTATCGATGGGGGGGCGCTACGGTAACACTGAAGCTTTCTTT
TRBD1	many	TRBV6-1	TRBJ1-1	CASRDRGRPEAFF	TGTGCCAGCAGGGACAGGGGGCGTCCCGAAGCTTTCTTT
NA	NA	TRBV12-3/TRBV12-4	TRBJ1-1	CASSLTRVGANTEAFF	TGTGCCAGCAGTTTAACGAGGGTAGGGGCGAACACTGAAGCTTTCTTT
NA	once	TRBV7-2	TRBJ1-1	CASNLPAGTTEAFF	TGTGCCAGCAACCTGCCAGCGGGGACTACTGAAGCTTTCTTT
TRBD1	many	TRBV4-1	TRBJ2-7	CASSPRFGQGSYEQYF	TGCGCCAGCAGCCCGCGCTTCGGACAGGGCTCCTACGAGCAGTACTTC
NA	NA	TRBV6-1	TRBJ2-2	CASSEQVAGELFF	TGTGCCAGCAGTGAACAGGTCGCCGGGGAGCTGTTTTTT
TRBD1	many	TRBV6-2/TRBV6-3	TRBJ1-2	CASSSWAPTGTGEYGYTF	TGTGCCAGCAGTTCGTGGGCCCCTACCGGGACAGGGGAGTATGGCTACACCTTC
TRBD1	many	TRBV29-1	TRBJ1-6	CSVVMGQNNSPLHF	TGCAGCGTTGTTATGGGACAGAATAATTCACCCCTCCACTTT
TRBD2	many	TRBV20-1	TRBJ2-5	CSASSFRRLAGETQYF	TGCAGTGCTAGTAGTTTCCGTCGACTAGCAGGCGAGACCCAGTACTTC
NA	many	TRBV11-2	TRBJ2-5	CASSLRRLGGQETQYF	TGTGCCAGCAGCTTACGACGCCTCGGGGGTCAAGAGACCCAGTACTTC
NA	many	TRBV10-2	TRBJ2-6	CASGLTASGANVLTF	TGCGCCAGCGGCCTGACAGCCTCTGGGGCCAACGTCCTGACTTTC
NA	many	TRBV6-5	TRBJ1-2	CASSSGGGNYGYTF	TGTGCCAGCAGTTCGGGGGGGGGAAACTATGGCTACACCTTC
TRBD1	many	TRBV7-9	TRBJ2-5	CASSLLDRGRETQYF	TGTGCCAGCAGCCTCCTGGACAGGGGGCGGGAGACCCAGTACTTC
NA	NA	TRBV6-1	TRBJ2-2	CASTRVRGEELFF	TGTGCCAGCACCCGTGTCCGCGGAGAGGAGCTGTTTTTT
TRBD2	few	TRBV2	TRBJ2-3	CASDTGLAGITDTQYF	TGTGCCAGCGATACGGGACTAGCGGGAATAACAGATACGCAGTATTTT
TRBD1	many	TRBV27	TRBJ1-6	CASTNAGGYNSPLHF	TGTGCCAGCACCAACGCAGGGGGGTATAATTCACCCCTCCACTTT
TRBD2	many	TRBV12-3/TRBV12-4	TRBJ2-7	CASSLGTSGGNGEQYF	TGTGCCAGCAGTTTGGGGACTAGCGGGGGGAATGGGGAGCAGTACTTC
NA	NA	TRBV9	TRBJ1-2	CASSETAIFNYGYTF	TGTGCCAGCAGCGAGACAGCGATCTTTAACTATGGCTACACCTTC
NA	many	TRBV2	TRBJ2-1	CASRPDPPKYNEQFF	TGTGCCAGCAGGCCCGACCCTCCGAAGTACAATGAGCAGTTCTTC
TRBD2	NA	TRBV12-3/TRBV12-4	TRBJ2-5	CASSSTVAGGPETQYF	TGTGCCAGCAGTTCCACCGTAGCGGGAGGGCCGGAGACCCAGTACTTC
TRBD2	many	TRBV6-2/TRBV6-3	TRBJ2-2	CASSYSRTSSNTGELFF	TGTGCCAGCAGTTACTCCCGGACTAGCAGTAACACCGGGGAGCTGTTTTTT
NA	many	TRBV12-3/TRBV12-4	TRBJ1-1	CASSLFPGEAFF	TGTGCCAGCAGTTTATTTCCGGGTGAAGCTTTCTTT
NA	NA	TRBV4-1	TRBJ2-2	CASRNVFKEPGELLF	TGCGCCAGCCGGAATGTGTTTAAGGAACCGGGGGAGCTGTTGTTT
NA	many	TRBV2	TRBJ2-6	CASSSNVLTF	TGTGCCAGCTCGTCCAACGTCCTGACTTTC
TRBD1	NA	TRBV12-3/TRBV12-4	TRBJ1-1	CASSRPGGFNEAFF	TGTGCCAGCAGTCGGCCAGGGGGCTTTAATGAAGCTTTCTTT
NA	once	TRBV3-1	TRBJ2-7	CASSQAWEAGEQYF	TGTGCCAGCAGCCAAGCGTGGGAGGCTGGCGAGCAGTACTTC
NA	many	TRBV4-3	TRBJ2-7	CASSQLPTRSSYEQYF	TGCGCCAGCAGCCAACTGCCGACAAGGAGCTCCTACGAGCAGTACTTC
TRBD1	many	TRBV12-3/TRBV12-4	TRBJ2-7	CASSLVGWDSRAYEQYF	TGTGCCAGCAGTTTAGTAGGCTGGGACAGCCGAGCCTACGAGCAGTACTTC
TRBD1	few	TRBV29-1	TRBJ2-2	CSVRRQGFTGELFF	TGCAGCGTCCGAAGACAGGGGTTCACCGGGGAGCTGTTTTTT